This T cell receptor (beta chain) was captured by sequencing in a study of OX40 agonist ivuxolimab in advanced cancers. People who had autoimmune disease history or systemic immunosuppression were excluded. The protocol was immunoSEQ multiplex PCR, while the TCRdb copy is restricted to in-frame clones and leaves out a portion. The sample has around 67,000 clones, about four fifths seen once. The receptor comes from an adult with an advanced solid tumor such as melanoma, head and neck, liver or kidney cancer. Sequences were derived from CD4+ or CD8+ T cells sorted from blood, sampled in a trial of the OX40 agonist ivuxolimab.

The DNA of the CDR3 is TGTGCCAGCAGCTTAGCCCTATCAGATACGCAGTATTTT. Translating it yields CASSLALSDTQYF. The J gene is TRBJ2-3, the V gene TRBV7-9; no reliable D call. CDR3 length equals 13 residues. The ends were cut back, 0 bases at V and 4 bases at J, with 5 bases in the middle. Germline lookup yields CDR1 SEHNR and CDR2 FQNEAQ (reference sequence).